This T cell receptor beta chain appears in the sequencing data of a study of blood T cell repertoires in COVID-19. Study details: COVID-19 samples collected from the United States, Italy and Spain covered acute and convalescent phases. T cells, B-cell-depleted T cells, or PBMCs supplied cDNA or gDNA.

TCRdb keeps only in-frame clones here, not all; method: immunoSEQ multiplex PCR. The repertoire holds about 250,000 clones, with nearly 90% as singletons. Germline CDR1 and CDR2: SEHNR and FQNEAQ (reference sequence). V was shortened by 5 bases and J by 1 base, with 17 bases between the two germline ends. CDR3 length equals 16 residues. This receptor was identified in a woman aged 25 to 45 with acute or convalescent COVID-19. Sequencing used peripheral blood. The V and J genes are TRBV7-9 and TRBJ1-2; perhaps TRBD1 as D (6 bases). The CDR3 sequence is CASSAARDTHNYGYTF. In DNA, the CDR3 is TGTGCCAGCAGCGCCGCCCGGGACACCCATAACTATGGCTACACCTTC.